A selection of T cell receptor beta chains follows, all from one sample in a study of blood T cell repertoires in COVID-19. Only in-frame clones appear in the TCRdb table, and some are missing; sequencing was by immunoSEQ multiplex PCR. The sample has roughly 100,000 clones; roughly four fifths are singletons. The sample was peripheral blood. These receptor sequences come from a woman in her sixties or seventies with acute or convalescent COVID-19. Each CDR3 is given with its conserved first and last residue. The order of the fields is clone size, V gene, D gene, J gene, CDR3 protein, CDR3 DNA. A D gene is named only where the DNA matches it firmly. Clone size is given for some rows only: seen once, a few or many times, or a class if the clone is expanded.

abundance: .
v_gene: TRBV7-9
d_gene: TRBD1
j_gene: TRBJ1-2
CDR3aa: CASSLATGADGYTF
CDR3nt: TGTGCCAGCAGCCTGGCGACAGGGGCGGATGGCTACACCTTC

abundance: .
v_gene: TRBV19
d_gene: .
j_gene: TRBJ1-2
CDR3aa: CASSIGVEYYGYTF
CDR3nt: TGTGCCAGTAGTATCGGGGTGGAGTACTATGGCTACACCTTC

abundance: .
v_gene: TRBV19
d_gene: TRBD1
j_gene: TRBJ2-2
CDR3aa: CASTDRGRAGELFF
CDR3nt: TGTGCCAGTACCGACAGGGGGAGGGCCGGGGAGCTGTTTTTT

abundance: few
v_gene: TRBV3-1/TRBV3-2
d_gene: .
j_gene: TRBJ1-2
CDR3aa: CASSQSGTDRYYGYTF
CDR3nt: TGTGCCAGCAGCCAGTCCGGGACGGACAGATACTATGGCTACACCTTC

abundance: few
v_gene: TRBV3-1/TRBV3-2
d_gene: TRBD2
j_gene: TRBJ2-1
CDR3aa: CASSVSTGTSGGNEQFF
CDR3nt: TGTGCCAGCAGTGTTTCCACCGGGACTAGCGGGGGTAATGAGCAGTTCTTC

abundance: .
v_gene: TRBV5-1
d_gene: TRBD1
j_gene: TRBJ1-1
CDR3aa: CASSSVWAGGLDTEAFF
CDR3nt: TGCGCCAGCAGCTCCGTTTGGGCAGGGGGATTAGACACTGAAGCTTTCTTT

abundance: .
v_gene: TRBV5-4
d_gene: .
j_gene: TRBJ2-3
CDR3aa: CASSLVGTHTDTQYF
CDR3nt: TGTGCCAGCAGCTTGGTAGGGACACACACAGATACGCAGTATTTT

abundance: .
v_gene: TRBV18
d_gene: .
j_gene: TRBJ1-5
CDR3aa: CASSQRGFGDQPQHF
CDR3nt: TGTGCCAGCTCACAACGGGGGTTCGGTGATCAGCCCCAGCATTTT

abundance: .
v_gene: TRBV6-2/TRBV6-3
d_gene: TRBD2
j_gene: TRBJ2-7
CDR3aa: CASSLSGRTGEQYF
CDR3nt: TGTGCCAGCAGCCTTAGCGGGAGGACGGGGGAGCAGTACTTC

abundance: .
v_gene: TRBV6-5
d_gene: TRBD1
j_gene: TRBJ2-2
CDR3aa: CASSRDRPNTGELFF
CDR3nt: TGTGCCAGCAGCCGGGACAGGCCGAACACCGGGGAGCTGTTTTTT

abundance: .
v_gene: TRBV3-1/TRBV3-2
d_gene: .
j_gene: TRBJ1-2
CDR3aa: CASSQRGKNYGYTF
CDR3nt: TGTGCCAGCAGCCAAAGGGGGAAGAACTATGGCTACACCTTC

abundance: .
v_gene: TRBV11-1
d_gene: .
j_gene: TRBJ1-5
CDR3aa: CASSSSGGNQPQHF
CDR3nt: TGTGCCAGCAGCTCGTCGGGGGGGAATCAGCCCCAGCATTTT

abundance: .
v_gene: TRBV19
d_gene: TRBD2
j_gene: TRBJ2-1
CDR3aa: CASSRLAGGLSPSASYNEQFF
CDR3nt: TGTGCCAGTAGTCGGCTAGCGGGGGGGCTTTCCCCCAGCGCCTCCTACAATGAGCAGTTCTTC

abundance: .
v_gene: TRBV18
d_gene: .
j_gene: TRBJ1-2
CDR3aa: CASSRDGDYGYTF
CDR3nt: TGTGCCAGCTCGCGGGACGGAGACTATGGCTACACCTTC

abundance: .
v_gene: TRBV5-6
d_gene: TRBD1
j_gene: TRBJ1-6
CDR3aa: CASSQGTGAARSPLHF
CDR3nt: TGTGCCAGCAGTCAAGGGACAGGGGCCGCTCGGTCACCCCTCCACTTT

abundance: .
v_gene: TRBV6-5
d_gene: .
j_gene: TRBJ1-2
CDR3aa: CASRPLSSSSYGYTF
CDR3nt: TGTGCCAGCAGACCACTATCTTCGAGCAGCTATGGCTACACCTTC

abundance: few
v_gene: TRBV7-6
d_gene: .
j_gene: TRBJ2-6
CDR3aa: CASSPGILFSGANVLTF
CDR3nt: TGTGCCAGCAGCCCCGGGATCCTCTTCTCTGGGGCCAACGTCCTGACTTTC

abundance: .
v_gene: TRBV3-1/TRBV3-2
d_gene: TRBD2
j_gene: TRBJ2-6
CDR3aa: CASSQSPGLAVGNSGANVLTF
CDR3nt: TGTGCCAGCAGCCAGAGCCCGGGACTAGCGGTTGGAAACTCTGGGGCCAACGTCCTGACTTTC

abundance: .
v_gene: TRBV10-2
d_gene: .
j_gene: TRBJ2-6
CDR3aa: CASSEGRGSGANVLTF
CDR3nt: TGCGCCAGCAGTGAAGGCAGGGGTTCTGGGGCCAACGTCCTGACTTTC

abundance: .
v_gene: TRBV6-1
d_gene: TRBD2
j_gene: TRBJ2-1
CDR3aa: CASSAEAGSSYNEQFF
CDR3nt: TGTGCCAGCAGTGCTGAAGCGGGGAGCTCCTACAATGAGCAGTTCTTC

abundance: .
v_gene: TRBV19
d_gene: TRBD1
j_gene: TRBJ1-5
CDR3aa: CASRPQGNQPQHF
CDR3nt: TGTGCCAGTAGACCACAGGGGAATCAGCCCCAGCATTTT

abundance: once
v_gene: TRBV6-6
d_gene: TRBD1
j_gene: TRBJ1-3
CDR3aa: CASSRTGDGNTIYF
CDR3nt: TGTGCCAGCAGTCGTACAGGGGACGGAAACACCATATATTTT